The 6 T cell receptor beta chains in this list originate from one sample, sequenced in a study of naive and memory T cell subsets (TCRdb year 2017). The paper's findings and limits, for the study overall: A few larger clonotypes were present in naive repertoires, particularly the CD8 repertoires, and these clonotypes were possibly memory cells re-expressing CD45RA.

These receptors have no identified antigens. Library construction relied on UMI-ligation and nested PCR. The reads were generated on an Illumina MiSeq. An equimolar mix of two oligonucleotides covering both TRBC1 and TRBC2 was used as the beta constant-region primer. Four rounds of PCR, combining the SP2 primer with nested alpha and beta constant-region primers, were used to amplify the ligated cDNA. The raw public reads went through TCRdb reprocessing: fastp at Q25, MiXCR clone calling, in-frame beta chains kept. Identical CDR3 proteins give one entry, which carries the most common genes and DNA. The sample contains over 130,000 distinct CDR3 sequences, approximately 21% of them found a single time. In total, the top ten clones hold approximately 0.63% of the sample. The sample comprised naive CD8+ T cells from blood. The cell subset or site label corresponds to: naive T cells, CD45RA high CD27+. Every receptor here comes from a human donor in good health.

This clonotype appeared a few times. V and J are TRBV7-9 and TRBJ2-1, with 10 bases fitting TRBD2. Trimming cost V 5 bases and J 2 bases; bases outside gene matches: 12. The CDR3 is 18 amino acids. Looked up from germline, CDR1 is SEHNR and CDR2 is FQNEAQ (reference sequence). CDR3 sequence (DNA): TGTGCCAGCAGCCCCCCCCCCACTAGCGGGGAAACCTACAATGAGCAGTTCTTC. Its translation is CASSPPPTSGETYNEQFF.

The chain joins TRBV25-1 to TRBJ2-1, with unresolved D. The CDR3 totals 12 residues. V was pared by 1 base and J by 7 bases, with 5 bases between. CDR1 MGHDK and CDR2 SYGVNS come from the germline V gene. CDR3 DNA: TGTGCCAGCAGTGAATCTAGGAATGAGCAGTTCTTC. This translates into CASSESRNEQFF.

This chain links TRBV12-5 with TRBJ2-2; 10 bases are shared with TRBD2. This CDR3 has 19 residues. After removal of 11 bases from V and 5 bases from J, the junction contained 23 bases not matched to a gene. Germline-derived CDR1 and CDR2 are LGHNT and FRNRAP. CDR3 amino acids: CAGAYSSGSRSAGTGELFF. For the CDR3, the DNA is TGTGCTGGTGCCTATTCTAGCGGGAGTAGGTCAGCGGGGACCGGGGAGCTGTTTTTT.

This clonotype appeared a few times. The chain employs TRBV28 and TRBJ2-3; D possibly matches TRBD1 or TRBD2 (5 bases each). Trimming stripped 6 bases from V and 1 base from J, with 11 bases between. The CDR3 runs 14 residues. CDR1 MDHEN and CDR2 SYDVKM come from the germline V gene. The CDR3 loop reads CASSPRGGTDTQYF. CDR3 DNA: TGTGCCAGCAGCCCCAGAGGGGGCACAGATACGCAGTATTTT.

The rearrangement uses TRBV6-5 and TRBJ2-2; D unclear. Germline lookup yields CDR1 MNHEY and CDR2 SVGAGI. V was trimmed by 0 bases and J by 6 bases, leaving 11 bases between them. The CDR3 spans 15 residues. For the CDR3, the DNA is TGTGCCAGCAGTTACTCGAACTCGGGTTCCGGGGAGCTGTTTTTT. Translating gives CASSYSNSGSGELFF.

This clonotype appeared a few times. This chain links TRBV4-3 with TRBJ1-5; D gene unclear. The CDR3 has 15 residues. The germline V gene encodes CDR1 LGHNA and CDR2 YSLEER. The V gene lost 0 bases and the J gene lost 4 bases, with 10 bases spanning the gap. In nucleotides, the CDR3 is TGCGCCAGCAGCCAAGATCTACTAGGGAATCAGCCCCAGCATTTT. Translated, it gives CASSQDLLGNQPQHF.